This T cell receptor beta chain was sequenced in a study of cytomegalovirus exposure and HLA in healthy donors (dated by TCRdb to 2017 to 2019). Context from the whole study: According to an earlier analysis of a few hundred of the donors, about 179 million T cells yielded some 120 million unique TCR beta sequences and about 280 Gb of sequence data. Roughly 300 gigabases of sequencing data and around 90 million unique TCR sequences made up an early release that covered about 640 HLA-typed donors. Of the roughly 400 genotyped donors, approximately 83% fell in the genetic ancestry cluster associated with self-reported Caucasian donors. The aim of the study was to test whether cataloging public T cell receptors could identify signatures of past pathogen exposure. The T cell repertoires of some 670 subjects were profiled by immunosequencing and related to cytomegalovirus serostatus. A separate validation cohort of roughly 130 different subjects was used in addition to the approximately 640-subject first cohort. To predict cytomegalovirus infection status, the study brought together high-throughput TCR immunosequencing, statistical association of individual TCRs with disease status, and machine learning. A later analysis re-analyzed previously published TCR beta repertoires from about 730 donors and added high-resolution HLA genotyping to study TCR occurrence patterns. In the later analysis, no new phenotypic data were used to find candidate immune exposures; instead, reliance was placed on TCR beta sequences and their occurrence across donors. In an earlier analysis of roughly 600 of the donors, high-throughput TCR beta sequencing was used to judge whether each TCR beta V gene segment behaved as functional or pseudogenic. Donor age, sex, ethnicity and CMV serostatus were compiled alongside the repertoire data. Genome-wide SNP genotypes for about 65% of the 666 donors were used in a later genetic analysis, which treated that subset as a discovery cohort. Every discovery cohort repertoire had been produced on one sequencing platform. Class I and class II HLA loci were covered by the typing at four-digit resolution. Typing coverage differed by locus: A, B, C, DRB1 and DQB1 were typed in about 620-630 donors, DQA1 in 500 to 550, DPA1 in around 610, and DPB1 in 472. Roughly five DR-DQ haplotypes were handled as single units for association and clustering because linkage in the cohort was strong. Among 398 genotyped donors of the cohort, an average of approximately 250,000 unique TCR beta nucleotide sequences were sequenced per donor, about a sixth of them non-productive.

The cohort was made up of 666 healthy bone marrow donors. Cohort members were all nominally healthy when sampled, although unrecorded immune exposures were likely present. The donor was CMV seropositive and was included in the group of 250 to 300 seropositive cohort members. A peripheral blood sample was provided by each donor, and peripheral blood mononuclear cells were used for TCR beta sequencing. The Qiagen DNeasy Blood Extraction Kit was used to extract genomic DNA from the blood cell samples. Of note for this clone: Its antigen is still unknown. The input lacks base qualities; no much larger clone sits a single base away.

Library generation was performed with the immunoSEQ multiplex PCR assay. A mixture of 60 forward primers for TCR Vbeta segments and 13 reverse primers for TCR Jbeta segments was used in the multiplex PCR. Amplification of the CDR3 region of rearranged TCR beta genes was performed with a multiplex PCR assay on genomic DNA. The Illumina HiSeq System was used to sequence the amplified TCR beta libraries as 87-base-pair reads. Turning to the authors' computational methods: Across the 666 repertoires, a later analysis counted some 81 million unique TCR beta chains, roughly 11 million of which were shared by at least two donors. To remove PCR and sequencing errors, raw reads were error-corrected and collapsed into unique sequences using a nearest-neighbor algorithm that merged closely related sequences. Alignment of CDR3 sequences to IMGT reference sequences was used to assign V, D and J gene segments. For a sequence to be retained, at least a six-nucleotide match to both a V gene segment and a J gene segment was required. Rearrangements were called productive when the CDR3 lacked stop codons and stayed in frame with V and J; all others were non-productive. Following IMGT convention, CDR3 was defined as the stretch from the second conserved V-encoded cysteine to the conserved J-encoded phenylalanine. The earlier analysis of about 530 of the donors excluded any sequence lacking an unambiguous match to a single V gene segment. An earlier analysis of several hundred of the donors called V segments functional above 56.7% productive rearrangements and segregating when the between-donor standard deviation exceeded 5%. A statistical classification framework was built for diagnosing cytomegalovirus status from the catalog of TCR beta chain sequences. In a later analysis, TCR nucleotide sequences were compared against IMGT/GENE-DB human TR gene sequences so that V and J genes could be assigned. A later analysis assigned CDR3 sequences and most-parsimonious VDJ recombination scenarios with the TCRdist pipeline. A later analysis defined each TCR beta chain by its CDR3 amino acid sequence plus V-gene family, and excluded reads lacking a unique V-gene family. To address suspected cross-contamination and a sequencing artifact, a later analysis removed around 600 highly shared, low-generation-probability nucleotide sequences. For each public chain, a later analysis derived a clonal expansion index from normalized ranks of inferred template counts within each repertoire. In a later analysis, generation probabilities were computed using a VDJ recombination model fitted to out-of-frame rearrangements, and the results were checked against IGoR. Hypergeometric tests were used in a later analysis to score TCR-TCR, TCR-HLA and TCR-CMV co-occurrence, with a repertoire-size bias correction applied to the TCR pairs. To estimate false discovery rates, a later analysis permuted the HLA or CMV assignments 20 times. In a later analysis, co-occurring TCRs were grouped using DBSCAN, with TCRdist sequence similarity added in when clustering inside HLA-allele-positive subsets. For co-occurrence clustering, repertoires with fewer than 30,000 or more than 120,000 public chains were excluded, along with four to six repertoires with anomalous nucleotide sharing. The source is immuneACCESS, and TCRdb retained only in-frame sequences with V and J called. Part of the clones is not carried over; for the studies checked, unresolved V genes explain less than half of this, and the remainder is unexplained. The V and J calls and clone size are taken from that table; D and trimming were inferred from the DNA. The sample includes over 100,000 clones, with 73% observed a single time. The ten largest clones represent less than 2.5% of the sample.

Broader findings and caveats from the paper: HLA typing was unavailable for some donors at each locus, so association tests used only the typed subset. V-gene and J-gene trimming of TCR beta chains was associated with a missense DCLRE1C variant in a later genetic analysis, and the association was replicated in an independent cohort. In an earlier analysis of about 540 of the donors, most TCR beta V segments were observed in productive rearrangements about 87% or about 30% of the time, broadly matching IMGT annotations. When HLA alleles, especially DR and DQ, strongly co-occurred, TCR associations were difficult to assign to individual alleles. In a later analysis, TCR association rates were found to vary across HLA loci, with the most associated TCRs seen for DRB1 alleles and the fewest for HLA-C alleles. A few of the identified cytomegalovirus-associated TCR beta chains were confirmed in vitro to be specific for cytomegalovirus antigens. While some public TCRs were present in many individuals, most TCR sequences turned up only very rarely across donors. The classifier was reported to diagnose cytomegalovirus status with high specificity and sensitivity in both the original cohort and the validation cohort. Roughly uniform sequencing depth across donors was assumed in presence/absence analyses, although this assumption may not hold. In a later analysis, several top co-occurrence clusters were reported to appear linked to parvovirus B19, influenza, CMV and Epstein-Barr virus. According to a later analysis, most CMV-associated TCR beta chains appeared to be HLA-restricted, and the HLA associations seemed to be driven largely by CMV exposure. A later analysis associated about 16,000 TCR beta sequences with specific HLA alleles at a false discovery rate of 0.05. The authors suggested that the approach could potentially be generalized to other disease states and immunological phenotypes. The cohort was sequenced for TCR beta chains only, and without alpha or paired-chain data the features that could be detected were limited. Compared with the roughly 700-donor mean, donors in an Asian-associated ancestry cluster had fewer N-insertions in productive TCRs, according to a later genetic analysis. Because counts were too low, about 18 rarely observed V segments, including chromosome 9 orphons, were left out of the earlier analysis of about 500 of the donors. In the study, around 150 TCR beta chains were listed as associated with cytomegalovirus. A further reported finding was that TCR beta sequences accurately predicted the HLA-A and HLA-B alleles for most subjects in the first cohort. For the cohort, immune exposure information was limited to CMV serostatus. The sequencing pipeline was judged likely to have produced a cluster of highly shared sequence variants as a technical artifact. A later analysis found that HLA-associated TCR beta chains were more clonally expanded and had lower generation probabilities than equally common non-associated chains. The 87-base-pair reads could not distinguish some IMGT-functional V segments, including TRBV6-2 and TRBV6-3, so those segments were excluded. Linkage disequilibrium might explain the correlated functional status among segregating V segments, but an unknown experimental factor could not be ruled out.

Unmatched junction bases come to 6, with V trimmed by 3 bases and J by 2 bases. Including the terminal cysteine and phenylalanine, the CDR3 comprises 16 residues. The kept DNA is CDR3 alone, 48 bases in frame from the first base. Based on the germline V gene, the CDR1 and CDR2 sequences are LGHNA and YNFKEQ. The chain is assembled from TRBV4-2 and TRBJ1-5, with TRBD1 identical over 8 junction bases. The receptor comes from a woman in her 40s in good health and CMV-seropositive. The material sequenced was PBMCs. The CDR3 region reads CASSQTDRARNQPQHF. The DNA reads TGTGCCAGCAGCCAGACGGACAGGGCCCGCAATCAGCCCCAGCATTTT.